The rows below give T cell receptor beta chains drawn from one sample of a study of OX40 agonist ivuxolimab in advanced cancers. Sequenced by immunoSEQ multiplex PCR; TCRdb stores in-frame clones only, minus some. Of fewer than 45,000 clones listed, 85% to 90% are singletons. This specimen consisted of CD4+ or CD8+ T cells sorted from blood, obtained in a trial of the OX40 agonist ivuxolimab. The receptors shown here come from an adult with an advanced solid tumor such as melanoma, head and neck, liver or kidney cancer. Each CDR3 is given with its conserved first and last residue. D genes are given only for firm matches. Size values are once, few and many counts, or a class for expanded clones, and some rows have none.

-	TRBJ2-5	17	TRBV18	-	CASSPGTALQRGETQYF	TGTGCCAGCTCACCAGGGACAGCGTTACAACGGGGGGAGACCCAGTACTTC
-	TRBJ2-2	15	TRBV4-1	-	CASRGGKGDTGELFF	TGCGCCAGCAGGGGTGGAAAAGGGGACACCGGGGAGCTGTTTTTT
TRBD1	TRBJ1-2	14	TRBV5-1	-	CASRRDSQNYGYTF	TGCGCCAGCAGACGGGACAGCCAAAACTATGGCTACACCTTC
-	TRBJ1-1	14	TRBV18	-	CASSPRPLEAEAFF	TGTGCCAGCTCACCACGACCCCTGGAGGCTGAAGCTTTCTTT
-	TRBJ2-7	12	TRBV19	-	CAARGTSYEQYF	TGTGCCGCCCGGGGGACCTCCTACGAGCAGTACTTC
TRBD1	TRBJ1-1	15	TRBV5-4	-	CASSLAKTGWTEAFF	TGTGCCAGCAGCTTGGCCAAGACAGGGTGGACTGAAGCTTTCTTT
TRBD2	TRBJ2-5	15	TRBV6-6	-	CASSIGAGAQETQYF	TGTGCCAGCAGTATAGGAGCGGGGGCCCAAGAGACCCAGTACTTC
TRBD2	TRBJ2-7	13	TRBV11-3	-	CASTPGGVYEQYF	TGTGCCAGCACCCCCGGGGGGGTCTACGAGCAGTACTTC
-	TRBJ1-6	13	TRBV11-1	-	CASSFLVDSPLHF	TGTGCCAGCAGCTTTTTAGTGGATTCACCCCTCCACTTT
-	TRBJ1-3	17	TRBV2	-	CASSLRPGPSSGNTIYF	TGTGCCAGCAGTCTCCGGCCGGGCCCCAGCTCTGGAAACACCATATATTTT
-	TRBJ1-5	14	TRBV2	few	CASTEGGPDQPQHF	TGTGCCAGCACCGAGGGAGGGCCCGATCAGCCCCAGCATTTT
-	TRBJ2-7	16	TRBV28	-	CASSSWRGQGIYEQYF	TGTGCCAGCAGTTCCTGGCGAGGGCAGGGGATATACGAGCAGTACTTC
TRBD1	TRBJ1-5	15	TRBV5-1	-	CASSFAGQGDQPQHF	TGCGCCAGCAGCTTTGCGGGACAGGGCGATCAGCCCCAGCATTTT
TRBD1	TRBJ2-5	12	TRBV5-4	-	CASIGQGETQYF	TGTGCCAGCATTGGACAGGGTGAGACCCAGTACTTC
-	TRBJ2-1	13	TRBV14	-	CASSRDSYNEQFF	TGTGCCAGCAGCCGGGACTCATACAATGAGCAGTTCTTC
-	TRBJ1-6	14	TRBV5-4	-	CASSLRDPGSPLHF	TGTGCCAGCAGCCTCCGGGACCCCGGTTCACCCCTCCACTTT
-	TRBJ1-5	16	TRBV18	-	CASSPPLVQDIQPQHF	TGTGCCAGCTCACCACCGCTTGTCCAGGATATTCAGCCCCAGCATTTT
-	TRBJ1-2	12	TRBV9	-	CASRRYPGGYTF	TGTGCCAGCAGAAGATACCCCGGGGGCTACACCTTC
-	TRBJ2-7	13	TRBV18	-	CASSPFGSYEQYF	TGTGCCAGCTCACCGTTCGGCTCCTACGAGCAGTACTTC
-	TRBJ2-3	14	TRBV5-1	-	CASSLAVGTDTQYF	TGCGCCAGCAGCTTGGCCGTAGGCACAGATACGCAGTATTTT
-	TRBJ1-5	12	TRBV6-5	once	CASSYSTQPQHF	TGTGCCAGCAGTTACTCGACTCAGCCCCAGCATTTT
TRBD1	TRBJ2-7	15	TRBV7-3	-	CASRVPDRTTYEQYF	TGTGCCAGCAGGGTCCCGGACAGGACAACCTACGAGCAGTACTTC
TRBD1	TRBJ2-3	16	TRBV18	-	CASSPWTGAIADTQYF	TGTGCCAGCTCACCCTGGACAGGTGCTATAGCAGATACGCAGTATTTT
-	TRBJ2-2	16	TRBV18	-	CASSPIAIPGTGELFF	TGTGCCAGCTCACCAATCGCCATCCCGGGGACCGGGGAGCTGTTTTTT
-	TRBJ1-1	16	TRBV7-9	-	CASSLGSATGGTEAFF	TGTGCCAGCAGCTTAGGGTCGGCAACCGGGGGGACTGAAGCTTTCTTT
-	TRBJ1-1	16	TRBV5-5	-	CASSPWGQDLNTEAFF	TGTGCCAGCAGCCCCTGGGGGCAGGACCTTAACACTGAAGCTTTCTTT
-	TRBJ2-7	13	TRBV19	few	CASSPRNSYEQYF	TGTGCCAGTAGTCCCAGGAATTCCTACGAGCAGTACTTC
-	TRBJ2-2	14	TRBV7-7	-	CASSRTLNTGELFF	TGTGCCAGCAGCCGGACTTTGAACACCGGGGAGCTGTTTTTT
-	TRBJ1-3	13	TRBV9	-	CASSTNSGNTIYF	TGTGCCAGCAGCACCAACTCTGGAAACACCATATATTTT
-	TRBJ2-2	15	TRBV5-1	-	CASSLEQGRAGELFF	TGCGCCAGCAGCTTGGAACAGGGCAGGGCCGGGGAGCTGTTTTTT
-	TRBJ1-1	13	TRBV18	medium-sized	CASSPTANTEAFF	TGTGCCAGCTCACCAACGGCGAACACTGAAGCTTTCTTT
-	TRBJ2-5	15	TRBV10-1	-	CASPGVVGGQETQYF	TGCGCCAGCCCTGGGGTAGTGGGGGGCCAAGAGACCCAGTACTTC
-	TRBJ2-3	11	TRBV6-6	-	CASSLMEGVLF	TGTGCCAGCAGCCTCATGGAGGGGGTCCTTTTT
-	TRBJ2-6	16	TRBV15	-	CATSKGTSSGANVLTF	TGTGCCACCAGCAAAGGGACATCCTCTGGGGCCAACGTCCTGACTTTC
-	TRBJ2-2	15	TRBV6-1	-	CASSEGRRNTGELFF	TGTGCCAGCAGTGAGGGCAGGAGGAACACCGGGGAGCTGTTTTTT
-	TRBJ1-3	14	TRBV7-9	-	CASSPGTRGNTIYF	TGTGCCAGCAGCCCCGGTACTCGAGGAAACACCATATATTTT
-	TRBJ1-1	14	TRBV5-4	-	CASSSAQGNTEAFF	TGTGCCAGCAGCTCGGCTCAGGGGAACACTGAAGCTTTCTTT
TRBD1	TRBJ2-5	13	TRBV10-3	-	CAISSRDRATQYF	TGTGCCATCAGTTCCCGGGACAGGGCTACCCAGTACTTC
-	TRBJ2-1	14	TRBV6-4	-	CASSVVGGQGEQFF	TGTGCCAGCAGTGTGGTTGGGGGCCAGGGTGAGCAGTTCTTC
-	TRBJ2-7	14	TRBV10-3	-	CAISADSPPYEQYF	TGTGCCATCAGTGCCGACTCACCCCCTTACGAGCAGTACTTC
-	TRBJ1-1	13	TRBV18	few	CASSPEMNTEAFF	TGTGCCAGCTCACCTGAAATGAACACTGAAGCTTTCTTT
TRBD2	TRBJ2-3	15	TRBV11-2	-	CASSLAAWVSDTQYF	TGTGCCAGCAGCCTAGCGGCTTGGGTCTCAGATACGCAGTATTTT
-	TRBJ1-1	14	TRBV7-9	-	CASSLTGGVTEAFF	TGTGCCAGCAGTTTAACCGGGGGGGTCACTGAAGCTTTCTTT
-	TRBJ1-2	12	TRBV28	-	CASSFNRYGYTF	TGTGCCAGCAGTTTTAACCGCTATGGCTACACCTTC
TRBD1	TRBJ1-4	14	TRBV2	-	CASSVTGADEKLFF	TGTGCCAGCAGTGTCACAGGGGCGGATGAAAAACTGTTTTTT